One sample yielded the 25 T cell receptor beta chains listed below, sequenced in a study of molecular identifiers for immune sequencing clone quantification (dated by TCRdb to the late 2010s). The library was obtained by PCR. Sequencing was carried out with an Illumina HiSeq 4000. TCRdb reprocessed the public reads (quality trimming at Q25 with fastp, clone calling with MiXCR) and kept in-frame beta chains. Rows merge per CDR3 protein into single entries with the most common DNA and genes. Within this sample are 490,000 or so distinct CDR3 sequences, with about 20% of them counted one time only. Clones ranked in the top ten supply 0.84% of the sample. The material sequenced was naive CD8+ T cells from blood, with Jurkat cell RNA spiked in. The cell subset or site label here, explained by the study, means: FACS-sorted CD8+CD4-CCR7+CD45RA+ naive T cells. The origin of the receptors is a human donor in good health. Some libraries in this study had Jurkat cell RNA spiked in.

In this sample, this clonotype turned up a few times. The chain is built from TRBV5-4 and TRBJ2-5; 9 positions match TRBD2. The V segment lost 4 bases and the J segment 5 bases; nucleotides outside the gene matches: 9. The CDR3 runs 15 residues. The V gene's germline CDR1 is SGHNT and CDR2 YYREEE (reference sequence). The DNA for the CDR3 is TGTGCCAGCAGCGCAGAGCTAGCGGGGTTGGAGACCCAGTACTTC. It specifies CASSAELAGLETQYF.

The CDR3 DNA follows: TGCGCCAGCAGCCTCGGGGGGACGAGAACTTTCTTT. This encodes CASSLGGTRTFF. The V call is TRBV4-1, the J call TRBJ1-1, with D possibly TRBD1 on 5 matching bases. This CDR3 contains 12 residues. Germline V gives CDR1 MGHRA, CDR2 YSYEKL. Trimming left V 4 bases short and J 12 bases short, with 15 bases between.

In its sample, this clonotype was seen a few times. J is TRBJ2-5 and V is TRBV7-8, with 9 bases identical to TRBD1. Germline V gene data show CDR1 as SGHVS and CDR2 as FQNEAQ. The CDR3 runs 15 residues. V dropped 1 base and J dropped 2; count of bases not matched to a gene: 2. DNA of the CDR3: TGTGCCAGCAGCTTAGGGACAGGGGATCAAGAGACCCAGTACTTC. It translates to CASSLGTGDQETQYF.

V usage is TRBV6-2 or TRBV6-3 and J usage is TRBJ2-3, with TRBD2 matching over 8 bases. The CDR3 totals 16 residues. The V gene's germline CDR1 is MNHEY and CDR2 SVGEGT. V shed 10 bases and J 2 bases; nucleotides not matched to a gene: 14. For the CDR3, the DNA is TGTGCCAACGGTTATTACCCGGGAGGGTCCACAGATACGCAGTATTTT. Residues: CANGYYPGGSTDTQYF.

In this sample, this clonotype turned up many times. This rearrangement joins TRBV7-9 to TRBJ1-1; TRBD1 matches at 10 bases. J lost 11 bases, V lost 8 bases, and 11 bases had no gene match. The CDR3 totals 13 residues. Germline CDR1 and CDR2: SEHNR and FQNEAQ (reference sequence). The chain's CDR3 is CASLPDRGGEAFF. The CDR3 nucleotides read TGTGCCAGCCTACCGGACAGGGGGGGTGAGGCTTTCTTT.

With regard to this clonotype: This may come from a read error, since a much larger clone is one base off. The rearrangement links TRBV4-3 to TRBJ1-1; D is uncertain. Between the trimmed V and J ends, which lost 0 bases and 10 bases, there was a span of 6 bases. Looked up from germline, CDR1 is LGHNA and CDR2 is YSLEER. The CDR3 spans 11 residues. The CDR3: CASSQEAGAFF. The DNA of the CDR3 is TGCGCCAGCAGCCAAGAGGCAGGAGCTTTCTTT.

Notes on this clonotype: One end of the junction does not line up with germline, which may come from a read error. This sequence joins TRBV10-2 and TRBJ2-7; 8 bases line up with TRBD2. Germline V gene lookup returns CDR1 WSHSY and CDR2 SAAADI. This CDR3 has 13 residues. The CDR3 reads CAGSPGLAYEQYF. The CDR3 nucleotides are TGCGCCGGCAGCCCGGGACTAGCCTACGAGCAGTACTTC.

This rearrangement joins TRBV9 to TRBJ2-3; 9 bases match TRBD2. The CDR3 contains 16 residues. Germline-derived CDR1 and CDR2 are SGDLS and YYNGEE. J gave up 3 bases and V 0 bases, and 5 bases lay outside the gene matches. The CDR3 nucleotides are TGTGCCAGCAGCGTAGTAGCGGGAGTGTTGACAGATACGCAGTATTTT. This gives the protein CASSVVAGVLTDTQYF.

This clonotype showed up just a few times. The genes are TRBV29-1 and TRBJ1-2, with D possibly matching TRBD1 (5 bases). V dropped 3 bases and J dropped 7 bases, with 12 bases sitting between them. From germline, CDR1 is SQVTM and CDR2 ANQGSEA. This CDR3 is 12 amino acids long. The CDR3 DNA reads TGCAGCGTTGAGGCGGGGCACGGTGGCTACACCTTC. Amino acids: CSVEAGHGGYTF.

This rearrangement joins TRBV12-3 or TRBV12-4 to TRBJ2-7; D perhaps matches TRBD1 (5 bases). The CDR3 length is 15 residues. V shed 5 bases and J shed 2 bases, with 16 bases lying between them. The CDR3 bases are TGTGCCAGCAGTGTCGAGACAGTGAACCCCTACGAGCAGTACTTC. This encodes CASSVETVNPYEQYF.

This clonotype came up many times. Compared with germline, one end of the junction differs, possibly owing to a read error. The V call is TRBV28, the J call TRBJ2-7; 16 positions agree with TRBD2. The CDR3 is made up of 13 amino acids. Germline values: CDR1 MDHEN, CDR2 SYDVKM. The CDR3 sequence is CATFKRGLAGGFF. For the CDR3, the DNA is TGTGCCACCTTTAAAAGGGGACTAGCGGGAGGGTTCTTC.

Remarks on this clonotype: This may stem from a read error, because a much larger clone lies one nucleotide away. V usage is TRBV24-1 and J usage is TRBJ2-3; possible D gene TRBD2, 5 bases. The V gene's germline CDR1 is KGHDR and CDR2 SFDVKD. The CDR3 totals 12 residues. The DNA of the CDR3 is TGTGCCGCCAGCTCCGGGGCAGATACGCAGTATTTT. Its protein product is CAASSGADTQYF.

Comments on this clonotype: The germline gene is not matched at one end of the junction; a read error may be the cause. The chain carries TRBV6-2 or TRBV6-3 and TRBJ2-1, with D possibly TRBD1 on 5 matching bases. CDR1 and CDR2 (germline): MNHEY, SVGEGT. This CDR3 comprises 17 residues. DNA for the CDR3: TGTGCCAGCAGTTACTCGACAGAATTCAGCTCCTACAATGAGCGGTTCTTC. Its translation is CASSYSTEFSSYNERFF.

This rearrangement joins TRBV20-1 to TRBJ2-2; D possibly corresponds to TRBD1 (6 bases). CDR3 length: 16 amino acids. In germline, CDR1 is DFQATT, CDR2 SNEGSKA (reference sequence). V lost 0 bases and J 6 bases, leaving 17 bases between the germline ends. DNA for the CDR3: TGCAGTGCTAGAGACGAGGACAGTTTTGTCGCCGGGGAGCTGTTTTTT. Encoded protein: CSARDEDSFVAGELFF.

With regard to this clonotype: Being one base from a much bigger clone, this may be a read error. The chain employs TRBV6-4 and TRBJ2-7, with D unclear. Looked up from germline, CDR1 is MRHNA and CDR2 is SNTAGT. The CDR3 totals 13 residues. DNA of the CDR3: TGTGCCATCAGTGCCTTCCCCGGCCACGAGCAGTACTTC. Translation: CAISAFPGHEQYF.

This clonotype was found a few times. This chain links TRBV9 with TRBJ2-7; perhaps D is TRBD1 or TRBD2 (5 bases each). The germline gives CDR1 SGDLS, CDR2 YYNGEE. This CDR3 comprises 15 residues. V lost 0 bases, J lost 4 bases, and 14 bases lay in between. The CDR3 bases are TGTGCCAGCAGCGTAGCTACCGGGACGGCGTACGAGCAGTACTTC. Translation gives CASSVATGTAYEQYF.

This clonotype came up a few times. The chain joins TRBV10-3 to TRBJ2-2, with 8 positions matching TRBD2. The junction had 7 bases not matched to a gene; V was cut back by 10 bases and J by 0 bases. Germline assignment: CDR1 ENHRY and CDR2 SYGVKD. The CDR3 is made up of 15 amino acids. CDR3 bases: TGTGCCACCCAAGCGGGAGTTACGAACACCGGGGAGCTGTTTTTT. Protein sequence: CATQAGVTNTGELFF.

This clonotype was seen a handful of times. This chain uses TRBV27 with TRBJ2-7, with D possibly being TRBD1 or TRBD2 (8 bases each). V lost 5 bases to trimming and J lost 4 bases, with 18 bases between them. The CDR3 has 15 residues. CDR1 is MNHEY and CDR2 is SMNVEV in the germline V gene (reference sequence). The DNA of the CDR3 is TGTGCCAGCAGTCGGACAGGGAGCGGGGGTTACGAGCAGTACTTC. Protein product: CASSRTGSGGYEQYF.

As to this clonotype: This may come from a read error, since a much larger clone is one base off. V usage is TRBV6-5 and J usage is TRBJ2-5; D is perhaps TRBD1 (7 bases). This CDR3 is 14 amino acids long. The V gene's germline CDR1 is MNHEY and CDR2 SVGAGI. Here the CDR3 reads CASSASGGYETRYF. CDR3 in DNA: TGTGCCAGCAGTGCTTCAGGGGGGTATGAGACCCGGTACTTC.

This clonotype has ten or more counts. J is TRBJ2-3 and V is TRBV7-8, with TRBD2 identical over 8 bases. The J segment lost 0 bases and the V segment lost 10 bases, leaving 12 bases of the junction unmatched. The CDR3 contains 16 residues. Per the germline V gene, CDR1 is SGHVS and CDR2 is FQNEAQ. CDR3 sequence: CATIRGGRPSTDTQYF. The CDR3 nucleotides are TGTGCCACCATCCGGGGCGGGAGGCCTAGCACAGATACGCAGTATTTT.

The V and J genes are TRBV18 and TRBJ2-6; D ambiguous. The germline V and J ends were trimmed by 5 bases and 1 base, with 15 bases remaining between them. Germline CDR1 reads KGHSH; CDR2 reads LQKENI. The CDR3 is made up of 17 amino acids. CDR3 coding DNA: TGTGCCAGCTCATCCACCGTCCAACTTTCTGGGGCCAACGTCCTGACTTTC. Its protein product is CASSSTVQLSGANVLTF.

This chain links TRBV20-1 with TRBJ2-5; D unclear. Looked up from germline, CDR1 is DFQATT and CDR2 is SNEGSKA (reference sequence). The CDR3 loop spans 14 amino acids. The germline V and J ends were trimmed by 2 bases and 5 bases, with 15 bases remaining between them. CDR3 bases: TGCAGTGCTAGATTCCCGGCGGATTCGGAGACCCAGTACTTC. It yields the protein CSARFPADSETQYF.

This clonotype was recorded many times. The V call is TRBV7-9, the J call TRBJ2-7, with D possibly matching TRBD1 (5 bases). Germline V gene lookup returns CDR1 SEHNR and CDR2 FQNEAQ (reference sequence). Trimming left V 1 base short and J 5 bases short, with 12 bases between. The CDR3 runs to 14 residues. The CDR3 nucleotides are TGTGCCAGCAGCTTAGGTACAGGTTACGACGAGCAGTACTTC. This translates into CASSLGTGYDEQYF. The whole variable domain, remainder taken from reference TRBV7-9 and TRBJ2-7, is DTGVSQNPRHKITKRGQNVTFRCDPISEHNRLYWYRQTLGQGPEFLTYFQNEAQLEKSRLLSDRFSAERPKGSFSTLEIQRTEQGDSAMYLCASSLGTGYDEQYFGPGTRLTVT.

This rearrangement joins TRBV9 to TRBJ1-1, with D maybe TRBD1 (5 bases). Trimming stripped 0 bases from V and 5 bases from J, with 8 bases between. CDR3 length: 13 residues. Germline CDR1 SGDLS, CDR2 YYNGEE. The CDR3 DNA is TGTGCCAGCAGCGTAGAATGGGGGACTGAAGCTTTCTTT. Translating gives CASSVEWGTEAFF.

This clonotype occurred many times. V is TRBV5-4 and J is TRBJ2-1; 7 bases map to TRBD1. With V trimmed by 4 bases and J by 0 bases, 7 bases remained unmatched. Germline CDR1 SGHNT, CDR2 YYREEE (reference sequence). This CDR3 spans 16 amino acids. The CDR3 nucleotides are TGTGCCAGCAGCCTGCCCGGGGACAGCTCCTACAATGAGCAGTTCTTC. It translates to CASSLPGDSSYNEQFF.